The rows below give T cell receptor beta chains drawn from one sample of a study of shared clonotypes between healthy human individuals. The repertoire was sequenced with immunoSEQ multiplex PCR; TCRdb's copy has only in-frame clones and lacks some. Of approximately 1.5 million clones in the sample, about 98.5% were seen once. The sequenced sample consisted of naive CD4+ T cells sorted from blood. The source is a man aged 25-45 years in good health. CDR3s leave out the opening cysteine and the closing phenylalanine or tryptophan.

>TRBV4-3|TRBJ1-5|13
ASSLSQGGNQPQH
>TRBV2|TRBJ2-1|11
ASNPTDYNEQF
>TRBV28|TRBJ2-6|11
ASTGTGANVLT
>TRBV2|TRBJ2-2|10
ASSDRTGELF
>TRBV6-1|TRBJ2-7|12
ASSRTSGTYEQY
>TRBV7-8|TRBJ2-5|15
ASSLVASKGSKETQY
>TRBV20-1|TRBJ2-7|9
SARIPNEQY
>TRBV7-9|TRBJ1-4|12
ASSFKATNEKLF
>TRBV10-2|TRBJ1-1|9
ASRRQDEAF
>TRBV29-1|TRBJ2-1|11
SAGWADGEEQF
>TRBV15|TRBJ1-4|12
ATSRDPPSQKLF
>TRBV25-1|TRBJ1-4|9
ASSGLKKLF
>TRBV10-3|TRBJ1-1|10
AISAAGTLSF
>TRBV28|TRBJ2-1|14
ASRPPWDRESNEQF
>TRBV15|TRBJ2-1|9
ATSWGNEQF
>TRBV15|TRBJ1-2|9
ATEYSGGYT
>TRBV28|TRBJ1-2|13
ASTLRGATRGGYT
>TRBV6-1|TRBJ1-4|12
ASSSRWGDEKLF
>TRBV28|TRBJ2-7|17
ASSLWQVQLRKGTYEQY
>TRBV5-1|TRBJ2-7|14
ASSLTRTGFKHEQY
>TRBV5-1|TRBJ2-1|13
ASSAGTSGDIRQF
>TRBV18|TRBJ2-7|10
ASSRQGYEQY
>TRBV5-1|TRBJ1-5|12
ASSLEGGPRPQH
>TRBV30|TRBJ2-3|12
AWSRAGGGDTQY
>TRBV11-2|TRBJ2-2|14
ASSLAPGGITGELF
>TRBV5-1|TRBJ2-7|12
ASSETTSSYEQY
>TRBV6-5|TRBJ2-6|14
ASSYSGGSGANVLT
>TRBV18|TRBJ1-1|13
ASSPTFTGDTEAF
>TRBV4-1|TRBJ2-7|12
ASSQVIRSYEQY
>TRBV30|TRBJ1-5|11
AWSGDDYQPQH
>TRBV28|TRBJ2-3|13
AAFSLSETKDTQY
>TRBV5-1|TRBJ2-1|14
ASSFLGASSYNEQF
>TRBV18|TRBJ2-5|13
ASSPLSRVQETQY
>TRBV6-5|TRBJ2-7|13
ASSEVRALAYEQY
>TRBV5-4|TRBJ2-1|14
ASSGRGTELYNEQF
>TRBV5-1|TRBJ2-7|13
ASSLAQGVTYEQY
>TRBV5-4|TRBJ2-3|10
ASSYPTDTQY
>TRBV2|TRBJ2-1|11
ASSAERYNEQF
>TRBV30|TRBJ2-2|12
AWRQGYYTGELF